The table lists the clone carrying this T cell receptor (beta chain) with a few counts. Its cognate antigen is unknown. This CDR3 is built from 18 residues. Trimming took 0 bases from V and 8 from J; bases not matched to a gene: 16. CDR1 is LGHNA and CDR2 is YNFKEQ in the germline V gene. The sample's time point: patch test 1, 2 weeks after DPC sensitization. The treatment is: therapeutic diphenylcyclopropenone sensitization with weekly scalp DPC. Those who donated were patients with alopecia, 18 to 70 years of age, and suitable for DPC. The entry originates in a study of human T cells and chemical hapten exposure. Across the whole study: Patches with 0.01% DPC went on the upper back, and the tests were read at 6 days.

General study results and limits: With regard to DPC sensitization, TCRs above 1 in 1000 frequency did not change.

Using its own MiXCR run on the RACE reads, TCRdb lists one record per CDR3 protein. This table has about 360,000 distinct CDR3 sequences, around 7% appearing once. V gene TRBV4-2 combines with J gene TRBJ2-3; 8 bases agree with TRBD2. This receptor was taken from a woman between 18 and 29 years old with alopecia areata. Some clones in this sample may be carry-over from other donors' samples. Source: whole blood, taken in connection with sensitization to the hapten diphenylcyclopropenone (DPC). The CDR3 DNA sequence: TGTGCCAGCAGCCAAGATGGGAGCGGGGGCCAGCCCATGGGTACGCAGTATTTT. Amino acid sequence: CASSQDGSGGQPMGTQYF.